The 2 T cell receptor beta chains below come from one sample, sequenced in a study of OX40 agonist ivuxolimab in advanced cancers. Using immunoSEQ multiplex PCR, the repertoire was profiled, and TCRdb retains in-frame clones only, with some absent. Of around 66,000 clones listed, about nine tenths were seen once; the top ten hold approximately 2%. Specimen: CD4+ or CD8+ T cells sorted from blood, collected in a trial of the OX40 agonist ivuxolimab. The receptor source for this set is an adult with an advanced solid tumor such as melanoma, head and neck, liver or kidney cancer.

This clone has more than one count but fewer than ten. The rearrangement links TRBV13 to TRBJ2-1, with a possible D match to TRBD1 (5 bases). The CDR3 sequence is 13 residues long. Germline V gene lookup returns CDR1 PRHDT and CDR2 FYEKMQ (reference sequence). V gave up 8 bases and J gave up 4 bases, with 12 bases separating them. The CDR3 DNA is TGTGCCAGCCAAAAGGGGCAGTACAATGAGCAGTTCTTC. This encodes CASQKGQYNEQFF.

In its sample, this clone was seen once. The gene calls are TRBV7-8 and TRBJ2-3; 8 nucleotides align to TRBD1. Germline CDR1 is SGHVS and CDR2 is FQNEAQ. CDR3 length: 15 amino acids. Trimming cost V 0 bases and J 3 bases; bases outside gene matches: 2. In DNA form, the CDR3 reads TGTGCCAGCAGCTTAGCGAGGACAGGGACAGATACGCAGTATTTT. Translating gives CASSLARTGTDTQYF.